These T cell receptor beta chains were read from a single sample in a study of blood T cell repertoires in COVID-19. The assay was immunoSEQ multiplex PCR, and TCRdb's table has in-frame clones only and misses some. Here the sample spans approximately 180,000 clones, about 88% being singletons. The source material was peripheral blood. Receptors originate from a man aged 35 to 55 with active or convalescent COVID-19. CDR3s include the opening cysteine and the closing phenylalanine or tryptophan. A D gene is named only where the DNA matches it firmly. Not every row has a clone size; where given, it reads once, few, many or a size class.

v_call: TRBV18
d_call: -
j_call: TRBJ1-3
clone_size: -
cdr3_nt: TGTGCCAGCTCCTACGCCTCCAGGGCTGAAGGAAACACCATATATTTT
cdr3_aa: CASSYASRAEGNTIYF

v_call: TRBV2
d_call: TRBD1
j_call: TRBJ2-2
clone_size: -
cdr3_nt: TGTGCCAGCAGTGAAAGGACAGGGCATAACACCGGGGAGCTGTTTTTT
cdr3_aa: CASSERTGHNTGELFF

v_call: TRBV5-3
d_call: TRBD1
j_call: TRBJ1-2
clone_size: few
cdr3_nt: TGTGCCAGAAGCTTGGACAGGGGTCCCTATTGCTACACCTTC
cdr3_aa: CARSLDRGPYCYTF

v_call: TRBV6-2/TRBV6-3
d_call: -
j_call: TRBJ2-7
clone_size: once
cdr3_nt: TGTGCCAGCAGTTACCCCACGGCGGGGACTGCTTACGAGCAGTACTTC
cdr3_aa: CASSYPTAGTAYEQYF

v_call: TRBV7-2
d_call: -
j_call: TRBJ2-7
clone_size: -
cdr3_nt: TGTGCCAGCAGCTTACGCTCGGTGGGAGAAGCCGAGCAGTACTTC
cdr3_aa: CASSLRSVGEAEQYF

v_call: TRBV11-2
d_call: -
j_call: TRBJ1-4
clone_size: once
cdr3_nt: TGTGCCAGCAGCTTAGCAGGGCGGGGAGGGTTTGAAAAACTGTTTTTT
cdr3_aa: CASSLAGRGGFEKLFF

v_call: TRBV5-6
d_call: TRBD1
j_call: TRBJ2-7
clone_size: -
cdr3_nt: TGTGCCAGCTTCTACTCCACAGGGGAAGGGGACGAGCAGTACTTC
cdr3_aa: CASFYSTGEGDEQYF

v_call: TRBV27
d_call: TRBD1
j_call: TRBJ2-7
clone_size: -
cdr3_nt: TGTGCCAGCAGTTACTCAGCAACCGGGACAGGATACTACGAGCAGTACTTC
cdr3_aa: CASSYSATGTGYYEQYF

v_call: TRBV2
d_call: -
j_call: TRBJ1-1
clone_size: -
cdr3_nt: TGTGCCAGCAGTGATCCTTTCGGGACGGAGGGCACTGAAGCTTTCTTT
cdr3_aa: CASSDPFGTEGTEAFF

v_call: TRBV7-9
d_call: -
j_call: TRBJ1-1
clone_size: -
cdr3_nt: TGTGCCAGCAGCCGTCCCATGGTGCCTCAGGTGAACACTGAAGCTTTCTTT
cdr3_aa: CASSRPMVPQVNTEAFF

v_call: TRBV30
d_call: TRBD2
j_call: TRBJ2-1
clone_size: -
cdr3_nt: TGTGCCTGGAGTAAGACTAGCGGGAGCTCCTACAATGAGCAGTTCTTC
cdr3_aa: CAWSKTSGSSYNEQFF

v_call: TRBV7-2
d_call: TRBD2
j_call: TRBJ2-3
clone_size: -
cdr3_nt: TGTGCCAGCAGCGCTCTAGCGGGAGATACGCAGTATTTT
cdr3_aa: CASSALAGDTQYF

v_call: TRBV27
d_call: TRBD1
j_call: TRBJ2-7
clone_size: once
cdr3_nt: TGTGCCAGCAGTTTAGAGACAGGGGGCTACGAGCAGTACTTC
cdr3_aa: CASSLETGGYEQYF

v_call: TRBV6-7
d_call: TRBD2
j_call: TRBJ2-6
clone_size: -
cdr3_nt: TGTGCCAGCAACAAACTTCCGGGACTAGCGGGATCTGGGGCCAACGTCCTGACTTTC
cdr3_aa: CASNKLPGLAGSGANVLTF

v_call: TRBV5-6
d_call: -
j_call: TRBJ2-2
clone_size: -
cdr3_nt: TGTGCCAGCAGCTTTGGGGGGACAGCCACCGGGGAGCTGTTTTTT
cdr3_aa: CASSFGGTATGELFF

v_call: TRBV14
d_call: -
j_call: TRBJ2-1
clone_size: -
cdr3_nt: TGTGCCAGCAGCCATCACGGGGTCTCCAATGAGCAGTTCTTC
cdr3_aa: CASSHHGVSNEQFF

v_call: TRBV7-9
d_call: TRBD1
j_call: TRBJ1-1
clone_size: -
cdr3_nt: TGTGCCAGCAGCTTAGTAGAGGGGGCTTACACTGAAGCTTTCTTT
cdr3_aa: CASSLVEGAYTEAFF

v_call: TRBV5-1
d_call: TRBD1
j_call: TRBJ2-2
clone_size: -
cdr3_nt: TGCGCCAGCAGCTGGGGACAGGGGAACACCGGGGAGCTGTTTTTT
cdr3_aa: CASSWGQGNTGELFF